This entry lists 14 T cell receptor beta chains sequenced from one sample in a study of vaccination effects on CD4 cells after COVID-19. Assay: immunoSEQ multiplex PCR; the TCRdb copy retains only in-frame clones and omits some. This sample has around 33,000 clones; approximately 60% occur once, and the top ten carry roughly 8.2%. No cognate antigen is known for these TCRs. Ahead of sequencing, the ViraFEST assay grew antigen-specific CD4+ T cells using viral peptide pools. Investigators separated out CD4+ T cells once approximately 10 days of culture had passed. All participants had two doses of either the BNT162b2 or mRNA-1273 vaccine. Sample: CD4+ T cells from PBMCs cultured with SARS-CoV-2 spike peptides, taken after COVID-19 vaccination. The receptors were gathered from a human donor who received a COVID-19 vaccine.

This clone was seen a handful of times. The chain employs TRBV2 and TRBJ1-1; D is possibly TRBD1 (5 bases). The CDR3 contains 16 residues. V was cut by 2 bases and J by 1 base, with 14 bases left in between. Germline assignment: CDR1 SNHLY and CDR2 FYNNEI. DNA of the CDR3: TGTGCCAGCAGTGAAAAGTGGACGGGGACGAACACTGAAGCTTTCTTT. Its translation: CASSEKWTGTNTEAFF. Full variable domain (missing parts from reference TRBV2 and TRBJ1-1): EPEVTQTPSHQVTQMGQEVILRCVPISNHLYFYWYRQILGQKVEFLVSFYNNEISEKSEIFDDQFSVERPDGSNFTLKIRSTKLEDSAMYFCASSEKWTGTNTEAFFGQGTRLTVV.

The chain carries TRBV19 and TRBJ1-4, with TRBD1 identical over 8 bases. Trimming took 4 bases from V and 1 from J; bases not matched to a gene: 2. The germline V gene encodes CDR1 LNHDA and CDR2 SQIVND (reference sequence). This CDR3 spans 15 amino acids. CDR3 sequence: CASSRQGRTNEKLFF. CDR3 DNA: TGTGCCAGTAGTAGACAGGGGCGAACTAATGAAAAACTGTTTTTT. Using reference TRBV19 and TRBJ1-4 for the parts outside the CDR3, the full variable domain is DGGITQSPKYLFRKEGQNVTLSCEQNLNHDAMYWYRQDPGQGLRLIYYSQIVNDFQKGDIAEGYSVSREKKESFPLTVTSAQKNPTAFYLCASSRQGRTNEKLFFGSGTQLSVL.

CDR3 nucleotide sequence: TGTGCCAGCAGCTTGGGCGGCCTTAGCACAGATACGCAGTATTTT. Translated, it gives CASSLGGLSTDTQYF. V gene TRBV5-6 combines with J gene TRBJ2-3; D is uncertain. The CDR3 contains 15 residues. Germline V CDR1 and CDR2: SGHDT, YYEEEE. The V and J ends lost 0 bases and 0 bases respectively, with 8 bases between them.

This clone was seen more than once but under ten times. The genes are TRBV6-6 and TRBJ1-3; D is unclear. Trimming cost V 8 bases and J 0 bases, with 14 bases left between them. The CDR3 loop spans 15 amino acids. Germline CDR1 MNHNY, CDR2 SVGAGI (reference sequence). CDR3 bases: TGTGCCAGCGGCCAGGACCTCAGCTCTGGAAACACCATATATTTT. Residues: CASGQDLSSGNTIYF.

J is TRBJ2-7 and V is TRBV5-8; 9 bases agree with TRBD1. Trimming at V came to 3 bases and at J to 5 bases, leaving 6 bases not matched to a gene. Germline values: CDR1 SGHTS, CDR2 YDEGEE. This CDR3 region has 14 residues. The CDR3 reads CASSSGDRVDEQYF. The CDR3 DNA is TGTGCCAGCAGCTCGGGGGACAGGGTCGACGAGCAGTACTTC.

V gene TRBV9 combines with J gene TRBJ2-3; D may be TRBD2 (5 bases). The germline V gene has CDR1 SGDLS and CDR2 YYNGEE. The length of the CDR3 is 13 residues. V lost 4 bases, J lost 6 bases, and 12 bases lay in between. The CDR3 nucleotides are TGTGCCAGCAGCCTAGCCCCCGGGGATACGCAGTATTTT. Amino acid sequence: CASSLAPGDTQYF.

The V gene is TRBV11-3, the J gene TRBJ2-1; TRBD2 agrees at 8 bases. CDR1 and CDR2 (germline): SGHNT, YENEEA. Unmatched junction bases numbered 4, after V lost 5 bases and J lost 7 bases. The CDR3 has 13 amino acids. The DNA for the CDR3 is TGTGCCAGCAGCCCGCGGGAGGAGAATGAGCAGTTCTTC. Translating it yields CASSPREENEQFF.

The rearrangement uses TRBV14 and TRBJ1-6; D is undetermined. The V gene's germline CDR1 is SGHDN and CDR2 FVKESK. Trimming shortened V by 4 bases and J by 12 bases, and 10 bases separated the two germline ends. The CDR3 is made up of 12 amino acids. The CDR3 DNA is TGTGCCAGCAGCCTTTCCGGCGGACCCCTCCACTTT. Its protein is CASSLSGGPLHF.

This clone was observed a handful of times. The V call is TRBV5-1, the J call TRBJ2-3; no firm D call. V lost 4 bases and J lost 0, with 15 bases in between. The V gene's germline CDR1 is SGHRS and CDR2 YFSETQ. The CDR3 length is 16 residues. In DNA, the CDR3 is TGCGCCAGCAGCAGAACGGACCCCGTAAGCACAGATACGCAGTATTTT. Translating gives CASSRTDPVSTDTQYF.

V gene TRBV18 combines with J gene TRBJ1-4; D uncertain. The V end was cut by 4 bases, the J end by 0 bases, with 18 bases between. Germline CDR1 reads KGHSH; CDR2 reads LQKENI. The CDR3 contains 18 residues. DNA for the CDR3: TGTGCCAGCTCACAGAGCCCTCCGGTGGGAGCAACTAATGAAAAACTGTTTTTT. This translates into CASSQSPPVGATNEKLFF.

The chain recombines TRBV6-6 with TRBJ1-2; the D is unclear. V lost 2 bases to trimming and J lost 5 bases, with 12 bases between them. Germline assignment: CDR1 MNHNY and CDR2 SVGAGI (reference sequence). CDR3 length: 14 amino acids. Here the CDR3 reads CASSYGRGTYGYTF. For the CDR3, the DNA is TGTGCCAGCAGTTACGGACGGGGAACTTATGGCTACACCTTC.

The chain combines TRBV18 with TRBJ1-1, with 7 bases aligning to TRBD1. V lost 5 bases, J lost 3 bases, and 9 bases stayed unmatched. Germline lookup yields CDR1 KGHSH and CDR2 LQKENI. This CDR3 has 15 residues. CDR3 coding DNA: TGTGCCAGCTCAAACTCGACAGGGCGCCACACTGAAGCTTTCTTT. Encoded protein: CASSNSTGRHTEAFF.

The rearrangement links TRBV11-2 to TRBJ2-1; the D is unclear. Germline assignment: CDR1 SGHAT and CDR2 FQNNGV. The germline V and J ends were trimmed by 5 bases and 6 bases, with 17 bases remaining between them. The CDR3 runs 15 residues. CDR3 protein: CASSHESSPFNEQFF. CDR3 sequence (DNA): TGTGCCAGCAGCCATGAGTCTTCGCCTTTCAATGAGCAGTTCTTC.

Judged by abundance, this clone is medium-sized. This chain links TRBV29-1 with TRBJ1-1; D remains unclear. Trimming left V 6 bases short and J 10 bases short, with 12 bases between. Germline V gene data show CDR1 as SQVTM and CDR2 as ANQGSEA. CDR3 length equals 10 residues. CDR3 in amino acids: CSVGPRGAFF. DNA for the CDR3: TGCAGCGTGGGCCCGCGAGGAGCTTTCTTT.